This T cell receptor beta chain was sequenced in a study of blood T cell repertoires in COVID-19. Study details: Acute and convalescent COVID-19 specimens originated in the United States, Italy and Spain. T cells, B-cell-depleted T cells, or PBMCs provided the cDNA or gDNA that served as material.

TCRdb keeps only in-frame clones here, not all; method: immunoSEQ multiplex PCR. The data show about 300,000 clones, about 87% seen once. The germline V gene encodes CDR1 SGHTA and CDR2 FQGTGA. The CDR3 has 15 amino acids. V gave up 1 base and J gave up 6 bases; unmatched junction bases: 3. The genes are TRBV7-3 and TRBJ2-1; TRBD2 matches at 10 bases. This clonotype was obtained from a woman younger than 45 who had recovered from COVID-19. Sequences were obtained from peripheral blood. The CDR3 sequence is CASSLSLAGVNEQFF. The CDR3 DNA follows: TGTGCCAGCAGCTTAAGCCTAGCGGGGGTCAATGAGCAGTTCTTC.